This record covers a single TCR beta chain. The antigen is undetermined. The data were taken from a study of tumor-infiltrating lymphocytes in primary liver carcinoma. Study-wide background: The patients included men and women who were aged 30 to 69 years. Study conclusions and caveats: Tumor top-250-clone fractions significantly exceeded those of blood (p = 0.039).

Reverse transcription of 500 to 650 ng total RNA with a constant-region primer produced TCR beta cDNA. Investigators got TCR beta libraries out of three nested multiplex PCR rounds, done with slightly modified ARM-PCR. TCRdb redid the calling of the multiplex PCR reads with MiXCR, one entry per CDR3 protein. The table records under 200,000 distinct CDR3 sequences, 85% of them present only once. DNA and RNA were both co-extracted from about 20-30 mg of bulk tissue that had not been sorted. The sequenced sample consisted of tumor tissue from primary liver carcinoma. The clonotype comes from a man in his forties or fifties with primary liver carcinoma and hepatitis B virus infection.

CDR3 loop: CANSQVWTAQETQYF. The DNA for the CDR3 is TGCGCCAATAGCCAAGTATGGACAGCCCAAGAGACCCAGTACTTC. J is TRBJ2-5 and V is TRBV4-1; possible D gene TRBD1, 6 bases. V gave up 10 bases and J gave up 1 base, with 19 bases separating them. The CDR3 is 15 amino acids. CDR1 is MGHRA and CDR2 is YSYEKL in the germline V gene.